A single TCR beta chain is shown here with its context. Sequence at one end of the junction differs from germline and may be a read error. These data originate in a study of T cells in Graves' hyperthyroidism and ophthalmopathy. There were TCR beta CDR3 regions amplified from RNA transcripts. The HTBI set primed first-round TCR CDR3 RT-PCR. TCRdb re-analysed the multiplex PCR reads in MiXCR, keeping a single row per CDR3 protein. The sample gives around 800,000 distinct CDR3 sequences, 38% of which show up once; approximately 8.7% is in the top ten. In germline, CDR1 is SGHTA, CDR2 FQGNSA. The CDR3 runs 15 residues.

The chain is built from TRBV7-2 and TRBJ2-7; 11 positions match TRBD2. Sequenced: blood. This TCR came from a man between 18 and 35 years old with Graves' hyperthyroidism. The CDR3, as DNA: TGCGCCAGCAGCCGCACTAGCGGGAGCTTACACGAGCAGTACTTC. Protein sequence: CASSRTSGSLHEQYF.